Listed here are 10 T cell receptor beta chains from one sample, sequenced in a study of vaccination effects on CD4 cells after COVID-19. Antigen specificity for these receptors is unknown. Viral peptide pool expansion of antigen-specific CD4+ T cells preceded sequencing in the ViraFEST assay. Isolation of CD4+ T cells took place after 10 to 11 days of culture. Either the mRNA-1273 or the BNT162b2 vaccine was given to participants as two doses. TCRdb's copy holds only in-frame clones and misses some; the assay was immunoSEQ multiplex PCR. The sample holds roughly 55,000 clones; roughly 78% are singletons and the top ten take just under 2%. The sequencing here drew on CD4+ T cells from PBMCs cultured with HCoV-OC43 spike peptides, taken after COVID-19 vaccination. As to subset: HCoV-OC43 spike overlapping peptide pool stimulation. These receptors were obtained from a human donor who received a COVID-19 vaccine.

CDR3 region: CASSPLGGWYEQYV. The CDR3 region has the DNA TGCGCCAGCAGTCCCCTAGGGGGGTGGTACGAGCAGTACGTC. The chain couples TRBV5-1 to TRBJ2-7, with D tentatively TRBD1 or TRBD2 (6 bases each). Germline lookup yields CDR1 SGHRS and CDR2 YFSETQ. V lost 5 bases, J lost 4 bases, and 16 bases lay in between. This CDR3 is built from 14 residues.

This chain uses TRBV7-7 with TRBJ2-5, with a tentative D call TRBD1 (5 bases). CDR3 size: 14 residues. The V gene's germline CDR1 is SSHAT and CDR2 FNYEAQ (reference sequence). The V end was cut by 2 bases, the J end by 2 bases, with 9 bases between. CDR3 DNA sequence: TGTGCCAGCAGCTTAAGCACAGGACAAGAGACCCAGTACTTC. Translated, it gives CASSLSTGQETQYF.

The chain recombines TRBV6-5 with TRBJ2-2; the D is unclear. The CDR3 is made up of 14 amino acids. Germline V gene sequence: CDR1 MNHEY, CDR2 SVGAGI. Between the trimmed V and J ends, which lost 6 bases and 4 bases, there was a span of 12 bases. The DNA of the CDR3 is TGTGCCAGCAGGGCAGGACGTGGCACCGGGGAGCTGTTTTTT. This codes for CASRAGRGTGELFF.

In its sample, this clone was seen a few times. The V call is TRBV2, the J call TRBJ2-1; the D call may be TRBD1 or TRBD2 (5 bases each). The V gene's germline CDR1 is SNHLY and CDR2 FYNNEI. This CDR3 comprises 14 residues. V lost 3 bases, J lost 2 bases, and 8 bases lay in between. The CDR3 loop is CASSDQGAYNEQFF. In DNA form, the CDR3 reads TGTGCCAGCAGTGACCAGGGAGCCTACAATGAGCAGTTCTTC.

This chain links TRBV10-1 with TRBJ2-1; D not resolved. Looked up from germline, CDR1 is WNHNN and CDR2 is SYGVQD (reference sequence). V lost 6 bases to trimming and J lost 9 bases, with 9 bases between them. CDR3 size: 11 residues. CDR3 nucleotide sequence: TGCGCCAGCAGGATCTATGGTGAGCAGTTCTTC. The encoded protein is CASRIYGEQFF.

V gene TRBV2 combines with J gene TRBJ1-5, with D unresolved. The CDR3 sequence is 15 residues long. Germline V gene data show CDR1 as SNHLY and CDR2 as FYNNEI. V lost 2 bases and J lost 2, with 10 bases in between. This CDR3 reads CASSEIGYRNQPQHF. The CDR3 nucleotides are TGTGCCAGCAGTGAAATTGGGTACCGCAATCAGCCCCAGCATTTT.

This clone was recorded once. V is TRBV18 and J is TRBJ2-2, with D hard to call. This CDR3 spans 15 amino acids. Germline V lookup: CDR1 KGHSH, CDR2 LQKENI. Between the trimmed V and J ends, which lost 7 bases and 0 bases, there was a span of 12 bases. The CDR3 bases are TGTGCCAGCTATTCGGCACCTACGAACACCGGGGAGCTGTTTTTT. Translated, it gives CASYSAPTNTGELFF.

Written as DNA, the CDR3 is TGTGCCACCAGTTTTGGGGGGAACACCGGGGAGCTGTTTTTT. Protein sequence: CATSFGGNTGELFF. The rearrangement uses TRBV24-1 and TRBJ2-2; D may be TRBD1 or TRBD2 (5 bases each). Germline V gene data show CDR1 as KGHDR and CDR2 as SFDVKD. The V end lost 6 bases, the J end lost 1 base, and 8 bases lay between the germline ends. This CDR3 has 14 amino acids.

The rearrangement joins TRBV24-1 to TRBJ2-3; D gene uncertain. The CDR3 has 13 residues. Germline V CDR1 and CDR2: KGHDR, SFDVKD. V was clipped by 4 bases and J by 5 bases, with 9 bases between them. CDR3 sequence: CATSDRRRDTQYF. The CDR3 DNA reads TGTGCCACCAGTGACCGTCGGAGAGATACGCAGTATTTT.

This clone showed up just a few times. The gene calls are TRBV18 and TRBJ1-2; D gene unclear. V was cut by 2 bases and J by 8 bases, with 15 bases left in between. The CDR3 sequence is 14 residues long. CDR1 and CDR2 from the germline V gene are KGHSH and LQKENI. The CDR3 region is CASSPAPEGSGYTF. CDR3 nucleotide sequence: TGTGCCAGCTCACCAGCCCCCGAAGGCAGCGGCTACACCTTC.